Following are 26 T cell receptor beta chains from one sample sequenced in a study of T-cell reconstitution after alpha-beta-depleted transplantation in children. Unique molecular identifiers were incorporated when the TCRbeta library was constructed. In TCRdb, the PCR reads were re-called with MiXCR into one record per CDR3 protein. The sample has roughly 150,000 distinct CDR3 sequences; roughly 11% are singletons. The input for sequencing was PBMCs, taken before TCRalphabeta/CD19-depleted stem cell transplant. The receptors were gathered from a boy under 10 years old with acute myeloid leukemia, due to receive a stem cell transplant.

This clonotype has at least ten counts. V usage is TRBV11-1 and J usage is TRBJ1-1; 9 nucleotides agree with TRBD1. Trimming took 0 bases from V and 4 from J; bases not matched to a gene: 15. Germline values: CDR1 SGHAT, CDR2 FQDESV (reference sequence). This CDR3 spans 19 amino acids. The CDR3 is CASSLARPGTGSRGTEAFF. In DNA, the CDR3 is TGTGCCAGCAGCTTAGCCCGGCCGGGGACAGGGAGTCGGGGCACTGAAGCTTTCTTT.

This clonotype was seen many times. This chain joins TRBV20-1 and TRBJ1-5, with D possibly matching TRBD1 (6 bases). CDR3 length: 17 amino acids. V lost 2 bases and J lost 0, with 17 bases in between. Germline values: CDR1 DFQATT, CDR2 SNEGSKA (reference sequence). The DNA for the CDR3 is TGCAGTGCTAGACCGGGACACCCCATTAATAGCAATCAGCCCCAGCATTTT. Translated, it gives CSARPGHPINSNQPQHF.

The sample holds many counts of this clonotype. The genes are TRBV5-1 and TRBJ2-1, with D unclear. Germline V gene data show CDR1 as SGHRS and CDR2 as YFSETQ. This CDR3 has 14 amino acids. V was clipped by 0 bases and J by 6 bases, with 10 bases between them. The chain's CDR3 is CASSLAGDINEQFF. CDR3 in DNA: TGCGCCAGCAGCTTGGCCGGTGATATCAATGAGCAGTTCTTC. The full variable domain, completed using reference TRBV5-1 and TRBJ2-1, is KAGVTQTPRYLIKTRGQQVTLSCSPISGHRSVSWYQQTPGQGLQFLFEYFSETQRNKGNFPGRFSGRQFSNSRSEMNVSTLELGDSALYLCASSLAGDINEQFFGPGTRLTVL.

This clonotype was found many times. This rearrangement joins TRBV15 to TRBJ2-2; D not resolved. V lost 1 base and J 6 bases, leaving 3 bases between the germline ends. CDR3 length equals 12 residues. Germline V gene data show CDR1 as LNHNV and CDR2 as YYDKDF (reference sequence). CDR3 coding DNA: TGTGCCACCAGCAGAGTAGCCGGGGAGCTGTTTTTT. Translation gives CATSRVAGELFF.

In its sample, this clonotype was seen many times. The gene calls are TRBV15 and TRBJ2-3; no clear D. Germline V gives CDR1 LNHNV, CDR2 YYDKDF (reference sequence). Trimming took off 0 bases at V and 5 bases at J, with 6 bases between the two ends. This CDR3 comprises 13 residues. The CDR3 spells CATSRDLGDTQYF. In DNA, the CDR3 is TGTGCCACCAGCAGAGATCTAGGAGATACGCAGTATTTT.

This clonotype came up many times. This chain links TRBV7-2 with TRBJ1-5; no clear D. The germline V gene has CDR1 SGHTA and CDR2 FQGNSA. The CDR3 extends over 13 amino acids. Trimming left V 8 bases short and J 4 bases short, with 12 bases between. The CDR3 protein is CASPRGFNQPQHF. CDR3 bases: TGTGCCAGCCCCCGAGGTTTTAATCAGCCCCAGCATTTT.

In its sample, this clonotype was seen many times. The DNA of the CDR3 is TGTGCCAGCAGCCCGGACTTTACTCAGCCCCAGCATTTT. Translating it yields CASSPDFTQPQHF. The gene calls are TRBV7-2 and TRBJ1-5; unclear D gene. Germline V gene data show CDR1 as SGHTA and CDR2 as FQGNSA. The V end was cut by 5 bases, the J end by 6 bases, with 11 bases between. This CDR3 is 13 amino acids long. Based on the CDR3 plus reference TRBV7-2 and TRBJ1-5, the full variable domain is GAGVSQSPSNKVTEKGKDVELRCDPISGHTALYWYRQSLGQGLEFLIYFQGNSAPDKSGLPSDRFSAERTGGSVSTLTIQRTQQEDSAVYLCASSPDFTQPQHFGDGTRLSIL.

This clonotype was recorded many times. The genes are TRBV29-1 and TRBJ2-6, with D possibly matching TRBD1 (6 bases). The V end was cut by 6 bases, the J end by 1 base, with 19 bases between. This CDR3 has 17 residues. The germline CDR1 and CDR2 sequences are SQVTM and ANQGSEA. The CDR3 here is CSVIQGPGGSGANVLTF. CDR3 DNA sequence: TGCAGCGTAATACAGGGCCCTGGCGGGTCTGGGGCCAACGTCCTGACTTTC. The whole variable domain, remainder taken from reference TRBV29-1 and TRBJ2-6, is SAVISQKPSRDICQRGTSLTIQCQVDSQVTMMFWYRQQPGQSLTLIATANQGSEATYESGFVIDKFPISRPNLTFSTLTVSNMSPEDSSIYLCSVIQGPGGSGANVLTFGAGSRLTVL.

This clonotype was detected many times. The V gene is TRBV20-1, the J gene TRBJ1-6; TRBD1 is a possible D gene (5 bases). Germline loops: CDR1 DFQATT, CDR2 SNEGSKA (reference sequence). With 3 bases removed from V and 0 bases from J, the gap between germline ends came to 9 bases. The CDR3 contains 15 residues. The CDR3 region is CSARRGTSYNSPLHF. In nucleotides, the CDR3 is TGCAGTGCTAGGCGGGGGACCTCCTATAATTCACCCCTCCACTTT.

There are many counts of this clonotype. J is TRBJ2-3 and V is TRBV4-1, with 11 nucleotides matching TRBD2. The ends lost 5 bases at V and 2 bases at J; junction bases unmatched: 12. This CDR3 is built from 18 residues. From germline, CDR1 is MGHRA and CDR2 YSYEKL. As DNA, the CDR3 is TGCGCCAGCAGCTATCCATCCGGGACTAGCGGACCCACAGATACGCAGTATTTT. Its translation: CASSYPSGTSGPTDTQYF.

This clonotype was observed a handful of times. At one boundary the junction diverges from the germline segment, which might be a read error. The V gene is TRBV27, the J gene TRBJ2-6; 9 nucleotides line up with TRBD1. The length of the CDR3 is 17 residues. The V gene's germline CDR1 is MNHEY and CDR2 SMNVEV (reference sequence). Written as DNA, the CDR3 is TGTGCCAGCAGTGCACCGGGACAGGGCTCTGGGGCCAACGTCCTGTCTTTC. Its translation is CASSAPGQGSGANVLSF.

This clonotype occurred many times. The chain carries TRBV2 and TRBJ2-3, with TRBD1 matching 8 bases. The CDR3 loop spans 15 amino acids. Germline CDR1 is SNHLY and CDR2 is FYNNEI. V was clipped by 5 bases and J by 4 bases; unmatched bases: 8. The CDR3 loop reads CASSRDRMGADTQYF. As DNA, the CDR3 is TGTGCCAGCAGTCGGGACAGGATGGGCGCAGATACGCAGTATTTT.

This clonotype came up many times. The chain couples TRBV7-2 to TRBJ1-2, with D maybe TRBD1 (5 bases). Trimming removed 5 bases at V and 2 bases at J, with 9 bases between. From germline, CDR1 is SGHTA and CDR2 FQGNSA. CDR3 size: 13 residues. The chain's CDR3 is CASSTTANYGYTF. DNA of the CDR3: TGTGCCAGCAGCACGACAGCAAACTATGGCTACACCTTC.

Ten or more counts support this clonotype. The CDR3 bases are TGTGCCAGCACCTCCCTGGCGGGAGGTTACAATGAGCAGTTCTTC. Its translation is CASTSLAGGYNEQFF. The chain combines TRBV27 with TRBJ2-1, with TRBD2 matching 8 bases. CDR3 length: 15 residues. CDR1 is MNHEY and CDR2 is SMNVEV in the germline V gene (reference sequence). V shed 7 bases, J shed 4 bases, and the junction held 9 bases outside the gene matches.

This clonotype was counted ten times or more. The chain joins TRBV5-1 to TRBJ1-4, with no clear D. V was pared by 0 bases and J by 0 bases, with 9 bases between. There are 16 residues in the CDR3. The germline gives CDR1 SGHRS, CDR2 YFSETQ. CDR3 nucleotide sequence: TGCGCCAGCAGCTTGGTACCGAGAGCAACTAATGAAAAACTGTTTTTT. Encoded protein: CASSLVPRATNEKLFF.

This clonotype has a handful of counts. V is TRBV28 and J is TRBJ2-7; 7 bases align to TRBD2. V lost 10 bases to trimming and J lost 3 bases; unmatched junction nucleotides: 12. Germline V gene sequence: CDR1 MDHEN, CDR2 SYDVKM. The CDR3 has 14 residues. The DNA of the CDR3 is TGTGCCACAACGAGGCTAGCGGTCTACTACGAGCAGTACTTC. This codes for CATTRLAVYYEQYF.

This clonotype has a handful of counts. V gene TRBV18 combines with J gene TRBJ2-4; either TRBD1 or TRBD2 may fit D (5 bases each). The CDR3 loop spans 20 amino acids. Germline V gives CDR1 KGHSH, CDR2 LQKENI. With 0 bases removed from V and 1 base from J, the gap between germline ends came to 22 bases. CDR3 in DNA: TGTGCCAGCTCACCACCGGCGAGGGGCTCACTGGATCTGGCCAAAAACATTCAGTACTTC. As protein: CASSPPARGSLDLAKNIQYF.

This clonotype was observed at least ten times. V gene TRBV7-8 combines with J gene TRBJ2-3; perhaps TRBD2 as D (5 bases). Germline V CDR1 and CDR2: SGHVS, FQNEAQ. The CDR3 is 16 residues long. With 5 bases removed from V and 2 bases from J, the gap between germline ends came to 17 bases. The CDR3 sequence is CASSPHPRGNTDTQYF. CDR3 coding DNA: TGTGCCAGCAGCCCCCACCCCCGGGGTAACACAGATACGCAGTATTTT. Supplemented by reference TRBV7-8 and TRBJ2-3, the full variable domain reads GAGVSQSPRYKVAKRGQDVALRCDPISGHVSLFWYQQALGQGPEFLTYFQNEAQLDKSGLPSDRFFAERPEGSVSTLKIQRTQQEDSAVYLCASSPHPRGNTDTQYFGPGTRLTVL.

On this clonotype itself: With a much larger clone just one base away, this may be a read error. This chain joins TRBV3-1 and TRBJ2-1, with 10 bases aligning to TRBD2. CDR1 and CDR2 from the germline V gene are LGHDT and YNNKEL (reference sequence). This CDR3 comprises 14 residues. V shed 4 bases and J 6 bases; nucleotides not matched to a gene: 3. CDR3 sequence (DNA): TGTGCCAGCAGCCGTAGCGGGAGGTGCAATGAGCAGTTCTTC. Protein: CASSRSGRCNEQFF.

This clonotype was recorded at least ten times. The chain employs TRBV11-2 and TRBJ2-5, with 8 bases lining up with TRBD1. The CDR3 consists of 17 residues. After removal of 2 bases from V and 4 bases from J, the junction contained 12 bases not matched to a gene. Per the germline V gene, CDR1 is SGHAT and CDR2 is FQNNGV. The CDR3 DNA is TGTGCCAGCAGCTTACGGCCTAGACAGGGGAACGCAGAGACCCAGTACTTC. Translation: CASSLRPRQGNAETQYF.

This clonotype was counted ten times or more. This chain uses TRBV15 with TRBJ2-1; 9 bases agree with TRBD2. Germline V gene sequence: CDR1 LNHNV, CDR2 YYDKDF (reference sequence). Losses at the gene ends were 5 bases for V and 10 bases for J; bases not matched to a gene: 12. The CDR3 contains 15 residues. Here the CDR3 reads CATSPQTGTSNEQFF. CDR3 bases: TGTGCCACCAGCCCGCAAACCGGGACTAGCAACGAGCAGTTCTTC.

This clonotype was detected many times. The J gene is TRBJ1-6, the V gene TRBV4-2, with 7 bases matching TRBD1. Trimming removed 9 bases from V and 5 bases from J; junction bases left unmatched: 10. The CDR3 sequence is 15 residues long. Germline V gives CDR1 LGHNA, CDR2 YNFKEQ. CDR3 loop: CASSSSGQNNSPLHF. For the CDR3, the DNA is TGTGCCAGTTCCTCCTCGGGACAGAATAATTCACCCCTCCACTTT.

The sample holds many counts of this clonotype. J is TRBJ1-4 and V is TRBV5-1, with D possibly TRBD1 on 6 matching bases. Per germline, CDR1 SGHRS and CDR2 YFSETQ. V was clipped by 3 bases and J by 4 bases, with 10 bases between them. CDR3 length: 14 residues. CDR3 residues: CASSSQGINEKLFF. The CDR3 DNA is TGCGCCAGCAGCTCTCAGGGGATTAATGAAAAACTGTTTTTT.

This clonotype appeared many times. The V gene is TRBV5-1, the J gene TRBJ2-5; unclear D gene. Deletions cut 0 bases from V and 5 bases from J, with 17 bases between. The CDR3 contains 16 residues. The germline CDR1 and CDR2 sequences are SGHRS and YFSETQ. The CDR3 nucleotides are TGCGCCAGCAGCTTGGGATACCAAACCGTCGGGGAGACCCAGTACTTC. As protein: CASSLGYQTVGETQYF.

This chain links TRBV12-3 or TRBV12-4 with TRBJ2-3; weak D call: TRBD2 (6 bases). V was trimmed by 1 base and J by 2 bases, leaving 16 bases between them. CDR3 size: 17 residues. The DNA for the CDR3 is TGTGCCAGCAGTTTAGGAGAGACTAGTCGGGCCACAGATACGCAGTATTTT. Translated, it gives CASSLGETSRATDTQYF.

Note on this clonotype: Being one base from a much bigger clone, this may be a read error. The missing conserved phenylalanine or tryptophan at the end of this CDR3 makes a read error likely. The chain joins TRBV7-2 to TRBJ1-1; a possible D gene is TRBD1 (6 bases). This CDR3 comprises 15 residues. Germline CDR1 reads SGHTA; CDR2 reads FQGNSA. V lost 4 bases and J 1 base, leaving 13 bases between the germline ends. In nucleotides, the CDR3 is TGTGCCAGCAGCTCCAAGGGGGGTTGGAACACTGAAGCTTTCTAT. It yields the protein CASSSKGGWNTEAFY.